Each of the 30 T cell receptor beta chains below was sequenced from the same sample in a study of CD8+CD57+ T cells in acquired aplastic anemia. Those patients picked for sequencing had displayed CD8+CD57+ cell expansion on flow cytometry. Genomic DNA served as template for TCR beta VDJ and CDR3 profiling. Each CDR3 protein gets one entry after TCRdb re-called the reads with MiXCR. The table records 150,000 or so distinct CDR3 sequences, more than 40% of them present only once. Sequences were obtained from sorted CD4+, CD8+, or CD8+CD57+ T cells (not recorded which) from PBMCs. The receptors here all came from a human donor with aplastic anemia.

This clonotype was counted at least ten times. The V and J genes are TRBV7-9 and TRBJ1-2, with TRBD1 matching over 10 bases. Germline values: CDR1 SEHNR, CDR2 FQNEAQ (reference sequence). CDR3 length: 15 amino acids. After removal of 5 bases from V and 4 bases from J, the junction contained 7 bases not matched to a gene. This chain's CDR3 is CASSHRDRGLYGYTF. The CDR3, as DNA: TGTGCCAGCAGCCACCGGGACAGGGGACTCTATGGCTACACCTTC.

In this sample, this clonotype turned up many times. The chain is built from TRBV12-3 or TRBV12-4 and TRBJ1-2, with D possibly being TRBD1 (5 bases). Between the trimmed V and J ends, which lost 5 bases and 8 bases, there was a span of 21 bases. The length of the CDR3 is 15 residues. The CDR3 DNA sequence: TGTGCCAGCAGTATTTACGGGCAGGGAGAGTACGGCTACACCTTC. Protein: CASSIYGQGEYGYTF.

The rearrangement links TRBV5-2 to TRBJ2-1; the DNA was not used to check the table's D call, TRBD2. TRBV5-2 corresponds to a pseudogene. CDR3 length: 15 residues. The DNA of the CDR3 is TGTGCCAGCAACTTGGGTGGGGCGGGAGTGGAAGAGCAGTTCTTC. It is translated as CASNLGGAGVEEQFF.

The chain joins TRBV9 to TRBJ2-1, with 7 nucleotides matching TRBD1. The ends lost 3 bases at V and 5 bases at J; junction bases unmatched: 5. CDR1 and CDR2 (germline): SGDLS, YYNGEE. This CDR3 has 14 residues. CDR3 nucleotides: TGTGCCAGCAGCGGGACAGGCGTGAACAATGAGCAGTTCTTC. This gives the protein CASSGTGVNNEQFF.

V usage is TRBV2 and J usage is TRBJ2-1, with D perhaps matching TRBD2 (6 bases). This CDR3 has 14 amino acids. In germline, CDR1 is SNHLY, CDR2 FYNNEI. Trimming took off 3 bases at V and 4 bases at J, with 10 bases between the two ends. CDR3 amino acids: CASSDGGAYNEQFF. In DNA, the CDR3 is TGTGCCAGCAGTGACGGGGGAGCATACAATGAGCAGTTCTTC.

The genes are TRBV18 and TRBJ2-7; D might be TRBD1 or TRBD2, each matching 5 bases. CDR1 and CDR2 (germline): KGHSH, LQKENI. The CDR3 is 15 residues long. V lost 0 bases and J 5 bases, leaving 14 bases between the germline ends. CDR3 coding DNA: TGTGCCAGCTCACCACCGAGCGGAAGGGGCCACGAGCAGTACTTC. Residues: CASSPPSGRGHEQYF.

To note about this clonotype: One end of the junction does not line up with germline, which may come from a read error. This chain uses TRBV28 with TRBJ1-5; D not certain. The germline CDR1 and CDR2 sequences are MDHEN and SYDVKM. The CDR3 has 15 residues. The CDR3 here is CVSSKRIYSNQPQHF. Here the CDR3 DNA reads TGTGTCAGCAGTAAGAGGATTTATAGCAATCAGCCCCAGCATTTT.

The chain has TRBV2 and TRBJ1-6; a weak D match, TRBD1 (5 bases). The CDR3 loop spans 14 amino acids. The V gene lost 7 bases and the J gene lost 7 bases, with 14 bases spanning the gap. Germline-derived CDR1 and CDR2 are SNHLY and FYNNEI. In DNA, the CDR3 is TGTGCCAGCAAGAAGGGGATGGTCAATTCACCCCTCCACTTT. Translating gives CASKKGMVNSPLHF.

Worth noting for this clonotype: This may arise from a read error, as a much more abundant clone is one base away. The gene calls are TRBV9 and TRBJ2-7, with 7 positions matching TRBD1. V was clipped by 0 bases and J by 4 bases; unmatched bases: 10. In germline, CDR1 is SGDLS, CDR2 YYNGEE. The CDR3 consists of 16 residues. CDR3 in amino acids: CASSVGGQWALYEQYF. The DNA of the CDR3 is TGTGCCAGCAGCGTAGGGGGACAGTGGGCATTGTACGAGCAGTACTTC.

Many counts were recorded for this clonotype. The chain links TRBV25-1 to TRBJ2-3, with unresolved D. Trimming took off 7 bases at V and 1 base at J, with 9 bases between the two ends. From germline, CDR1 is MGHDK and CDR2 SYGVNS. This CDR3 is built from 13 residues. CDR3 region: CASILGGTDTQYF. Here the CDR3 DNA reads TGTGCCAGCATCCTTGGGGGCACAGATACGCAGTATTTT.

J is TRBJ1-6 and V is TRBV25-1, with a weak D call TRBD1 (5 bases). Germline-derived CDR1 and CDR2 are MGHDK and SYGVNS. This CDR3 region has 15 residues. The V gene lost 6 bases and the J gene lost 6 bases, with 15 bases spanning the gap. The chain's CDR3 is CASSVRGGGNSPLHF. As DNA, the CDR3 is TGTGCCAGCAGCGTAAGGGGAGGCGGTAATTCACCCCTCCACTTT.

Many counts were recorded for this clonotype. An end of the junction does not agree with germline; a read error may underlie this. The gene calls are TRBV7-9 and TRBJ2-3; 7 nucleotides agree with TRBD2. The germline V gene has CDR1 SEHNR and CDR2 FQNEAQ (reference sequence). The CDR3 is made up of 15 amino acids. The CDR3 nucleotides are TGTGCCAGCAGATTAGAGGGAGGGAGTCTAGATACGCAGTATTTT. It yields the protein CASRLEGGSLDTQYF.

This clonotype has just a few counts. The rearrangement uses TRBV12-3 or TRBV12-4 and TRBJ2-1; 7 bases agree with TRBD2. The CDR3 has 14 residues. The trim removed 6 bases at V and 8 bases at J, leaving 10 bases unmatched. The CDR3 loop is CASRSGTIFDEQFF. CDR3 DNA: TGTGCCAGCAGATCCGGGACTATCTTCGATGAGCAGTTCTTC.

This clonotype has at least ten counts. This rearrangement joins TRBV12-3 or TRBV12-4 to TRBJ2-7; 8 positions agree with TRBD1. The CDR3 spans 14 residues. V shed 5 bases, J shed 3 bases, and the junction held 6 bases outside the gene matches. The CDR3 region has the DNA TGTGCCAGCAGTGTGACAGGGGCGAACTACGAGCAGTACTTC. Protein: CASSVTGANYEQYF.

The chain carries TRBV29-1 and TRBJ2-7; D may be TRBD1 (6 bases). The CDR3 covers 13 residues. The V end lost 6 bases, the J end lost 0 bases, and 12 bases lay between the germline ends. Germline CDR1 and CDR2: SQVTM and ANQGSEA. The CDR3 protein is CSVTGLHSYEQYF. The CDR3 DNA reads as TGCAGCGTAACAGGGCTCCACTCCTACGAGCAGTACTTC.

CDR3 residues: CASSIGAGEAFF. In DNA, the CDR3 is TGTGCCAGTAGTATCGGGGCAGGGGAAGCTTTCTTT. V usage is TRBV19 and J usage is TRBJ1-1; D is possibly TRBD1 (5 bases). Trimming pared 3 bases from V and 8 bases from J, leaving 10 bases between. The CDR3 is made up of 12 amino acids. CDR1 is LNHDA and CDR2 is SQIVND in the germline V gene (reference sequence).

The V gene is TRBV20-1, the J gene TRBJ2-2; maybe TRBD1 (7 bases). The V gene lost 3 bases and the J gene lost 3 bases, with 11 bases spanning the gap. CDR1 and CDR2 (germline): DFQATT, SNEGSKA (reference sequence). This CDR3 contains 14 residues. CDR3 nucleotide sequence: TGCAGTGCTAGGGCGGGACAGCACACCGGGGAGCTGTTTTTT. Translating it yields CSARAGQHTGELFF.

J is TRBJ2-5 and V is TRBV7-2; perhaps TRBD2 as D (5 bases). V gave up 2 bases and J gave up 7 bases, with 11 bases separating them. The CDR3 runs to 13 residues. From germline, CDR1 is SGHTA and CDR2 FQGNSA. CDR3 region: CASSLLEGGTQYF. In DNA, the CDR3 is TGTGCCAGCAGCTTATTAGAGGGTGGGACCCAGTACTTC.

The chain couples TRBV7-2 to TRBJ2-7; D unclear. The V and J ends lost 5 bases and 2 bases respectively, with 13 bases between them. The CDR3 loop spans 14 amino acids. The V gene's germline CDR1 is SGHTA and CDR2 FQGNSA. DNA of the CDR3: TGTGCCAGCAGCCCAGTTCCTAGTACCTACGAGCAGTACTTC. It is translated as CASSPVPSTYEQYF. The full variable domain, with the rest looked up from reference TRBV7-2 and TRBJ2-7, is GAGVSQSPSNKVTEKGKDVELRCDPISGHTALYWYRQSLGQGLEFLIYFQGNSAPDKSGLPSDRFSAERTGGSVSTLTIQRTQQEDSAVYLCASSPVPSTYEQYFGPGTRLTVT.

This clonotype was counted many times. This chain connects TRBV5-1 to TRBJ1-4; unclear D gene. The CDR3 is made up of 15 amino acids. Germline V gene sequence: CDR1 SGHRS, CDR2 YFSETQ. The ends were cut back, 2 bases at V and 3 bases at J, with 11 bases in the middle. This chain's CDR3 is CASSFSERPNEKLFF. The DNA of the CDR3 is TGCGCCAGCAGCTTTTCTGAGCGTCCTAATGAAAAACTGTTTTTT.

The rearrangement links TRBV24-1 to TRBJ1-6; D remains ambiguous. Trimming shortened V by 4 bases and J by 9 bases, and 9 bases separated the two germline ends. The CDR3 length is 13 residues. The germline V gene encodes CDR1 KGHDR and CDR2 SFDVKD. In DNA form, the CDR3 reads TGTGCCACCAGTGAGGCATGGGGTTCACCCCTCCACTTT. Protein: CATSEAWGSPLHF.

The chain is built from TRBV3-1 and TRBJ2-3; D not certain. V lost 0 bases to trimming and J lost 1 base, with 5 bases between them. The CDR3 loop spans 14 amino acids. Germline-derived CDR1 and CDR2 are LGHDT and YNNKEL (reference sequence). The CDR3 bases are TGTGCCAGCAGCCAAGATTGGGGCACAGATACGCAGTATTTT. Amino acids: CASSQDWGTDTQYF.

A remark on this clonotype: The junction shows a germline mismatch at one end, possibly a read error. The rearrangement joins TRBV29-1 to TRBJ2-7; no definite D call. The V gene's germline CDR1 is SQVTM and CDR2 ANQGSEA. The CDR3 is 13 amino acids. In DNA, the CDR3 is TGCAGCGTTGGTCTCCCCGTCTCCTACGAGCAGTGCTTC. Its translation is CSVGLPVSYEQCF.

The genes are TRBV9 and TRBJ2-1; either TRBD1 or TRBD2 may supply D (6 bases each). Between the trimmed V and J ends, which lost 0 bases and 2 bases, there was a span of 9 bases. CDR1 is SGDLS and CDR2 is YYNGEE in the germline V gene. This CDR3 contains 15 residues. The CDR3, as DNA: TGTGCCAGCAGCGTAGGAGGGGGGACCTACAATGAGCAGTTCTTC. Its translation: CASSVGGGTYNEQFF.

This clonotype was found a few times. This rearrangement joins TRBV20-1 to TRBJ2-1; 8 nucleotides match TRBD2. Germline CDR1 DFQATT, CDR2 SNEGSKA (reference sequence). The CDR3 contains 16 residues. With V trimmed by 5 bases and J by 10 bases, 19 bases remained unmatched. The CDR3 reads CSAPPGASGRSEEQFF. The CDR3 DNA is TGCAGTGCTCCCCCGGGGGCTAGCGGGCGCTCGGAGGAGCAGTTCTTC.

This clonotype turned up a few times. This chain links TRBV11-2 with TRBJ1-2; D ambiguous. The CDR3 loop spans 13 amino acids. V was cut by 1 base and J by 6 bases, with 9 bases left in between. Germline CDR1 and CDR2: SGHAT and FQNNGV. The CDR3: CASSLGRGDGYTF. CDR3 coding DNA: TGTGCCAGCAGCTTAGGTCGGGGTGATGGCTACACCTTC. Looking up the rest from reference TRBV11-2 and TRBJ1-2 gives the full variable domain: EAGVAQSPRYKIIEKRQSVAFWCNPISGHATLYWYQQILGQGPKLLIQFQNNGVVDDSQLPKDRFSAERLKGVDSTLKIQPAKLEDSAVYLCASSLGRGDGYTFGSGTRLTVV.

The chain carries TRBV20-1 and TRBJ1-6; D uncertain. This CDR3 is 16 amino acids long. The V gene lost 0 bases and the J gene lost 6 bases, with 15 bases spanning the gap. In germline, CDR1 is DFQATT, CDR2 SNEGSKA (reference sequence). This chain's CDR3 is CSAREAGKVTNSPLHF. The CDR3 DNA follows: TGCAGTGCTAGAGAGGCGGGGAAGGTGACTAATTCACCCCTCCACTTT.

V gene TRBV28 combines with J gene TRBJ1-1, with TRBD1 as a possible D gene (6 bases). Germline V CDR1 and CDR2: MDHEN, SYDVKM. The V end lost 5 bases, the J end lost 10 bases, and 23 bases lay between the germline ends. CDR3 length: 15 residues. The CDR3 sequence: CASSPGRGRMAGAFF. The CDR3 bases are TGTGCCAGCAGTCCGGGGCGGGGGCGTATGGCTGGAGCTTTCTTT.

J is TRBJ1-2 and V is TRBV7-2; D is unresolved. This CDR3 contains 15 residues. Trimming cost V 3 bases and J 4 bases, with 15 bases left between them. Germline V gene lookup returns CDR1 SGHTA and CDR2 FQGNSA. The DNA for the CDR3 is TGTGCCAGCAGCTTCCAGCCAGAAGGTAGCTATGGCTACACCTTC. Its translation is CASSFQPEGSYGYTF.

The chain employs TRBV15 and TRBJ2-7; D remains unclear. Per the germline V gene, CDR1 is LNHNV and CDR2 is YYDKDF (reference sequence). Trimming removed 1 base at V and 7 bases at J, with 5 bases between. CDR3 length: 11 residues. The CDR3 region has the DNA TGTGCCACCAGCAGAGCGACTGAGCAGTACTTC. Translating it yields CATSRATEQYF.